This T cell receptor (beta chain) was sequenced for a study of blood T cell repertoires in COVID-19. This clone was seen only once. From germline, CDR1 is MNHEY and CDR2 SMNVEV (reference sequence). This CDR3 has 14 amino acids. V was pared by 4 bases and J by 5 bases, with 14 bases between. Sequencing was performed with immunoSEQ multiplex PCR; in TCRdb, only in-frame clones are kept and a portion is missing. The profile covers about 200,000 clones, with 75% to 90% appearing a single time and 7% to 10% taken by the ten largest. Sequenced: peripheral blood. The chain joins TRBV27 to TRBJ1-1; D not resolved. This TCR was sampled from a woman aged 80 or over with COVID-19, enrolled during active disease. This chain's CDR3 is CASSYGGYRTEAFF. The CDR3 coding sequence is TGTGCCAGCAGTTACGGAGGGTATAGGACTGAAGCTTTCTTT.